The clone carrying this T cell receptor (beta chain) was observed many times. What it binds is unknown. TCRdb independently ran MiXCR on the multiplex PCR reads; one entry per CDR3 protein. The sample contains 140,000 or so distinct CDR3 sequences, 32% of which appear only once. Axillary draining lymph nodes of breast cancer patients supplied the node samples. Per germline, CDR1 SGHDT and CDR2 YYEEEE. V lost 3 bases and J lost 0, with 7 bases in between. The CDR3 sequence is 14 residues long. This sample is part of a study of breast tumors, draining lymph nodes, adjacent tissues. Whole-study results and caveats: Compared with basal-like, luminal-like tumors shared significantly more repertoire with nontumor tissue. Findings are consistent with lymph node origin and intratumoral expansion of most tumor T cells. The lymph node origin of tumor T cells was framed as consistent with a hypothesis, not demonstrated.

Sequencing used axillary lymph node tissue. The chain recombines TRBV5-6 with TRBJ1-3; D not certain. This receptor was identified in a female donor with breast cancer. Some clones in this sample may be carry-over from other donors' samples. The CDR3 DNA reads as TGTGCCAGCAGCTCCGGTTTCTCTGGAAACACCATATATTTT. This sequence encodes CASSSGFSGNTIYF. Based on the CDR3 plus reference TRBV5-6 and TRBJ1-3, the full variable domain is DAGVTQSPTHLIKTRGQQVTLRCSPKSGHDTVSWYQQALGQGPQFIFQYYEEEERQRGNFPDRFSGHQFPNYSSELNVNALLLGDSALYLCASSSGFSGNTIYFGEGSWLTVV.